Presented here are 30 T cell receptor beta chains from one specimen sequenced in a study of blood T cells in healthy people across ages (dated by TCRdb to between 2014 and 2017). Library preparation was by 5' RACE. The run used an Illumina HiSeq 2500. The second PCR ran for about 7 to 11 cycles and used a J-beta primer mix along with a sample-barcoded 5' primer. In-frame beta chains were kept once TCRdb had trimmed the public reads at Q25 with fastp and called clones with MiXCR. Rows with one shared CDR3 protein collapse into an entry with the most common genes and DNA. Recorded for this sample are about 570,000 distinct CDR3 sequences; roughly a quarter of them occurred a single time. Roughly 18% of the sample goes to the ten largest clones. Input material: blood. The source of these receptors is a woman aged 70-85 years in good health.

The table lists this clonotype with a few counts. The rearrangement uses TRBV20-1 and TRBJ1-1, with a weak D call TRBD1 (5 bases). CDR3 length: 13 residues. Between the trimmed V and J ends, which lost 3 bases and 7 bases, there was a span of 15 bases. The germline gives CDR1 DFQATT, CDR2 SNEGSKA (reference sequence). CDR3 bases: TGCAGTGCTAGCCAGTACCGAAGGGGTGAAGCTTTCTTT. Translated: CSASQYRRGEAFF.

V usage is TRBV4-3 and J usage is TRBJ2-5; 13 bases agree with TRBD2. V lost 4 bases, J lost 7 bases, and 12 bases stayed unmatched. The CDR3 extends over 17 amino acids. Looked up from germline, CDR1 is LGHNA and CDR2 is YSLEER. The CDR3 region is CASSLWTSGGYPGTQYF. The DNA of the CDR3 is TGCGCCAGCAGCCTTTGGACTAGCGGGGGATACCCTGGGACCCAGTACTTC.

The rearrangement joins TRBV6-5 to TRBJ1-2; no reliable D call. The V gene's germline CDR1 is MNHEY and CDR2 SVGAGI. The CDR3 consists of 12 residues. V was trimmed by 4 bases and J by 4 bases, leaving 7 bases between them. The CDR3 DNA sequence: TGTGCCAGCAGTTCCCCCACCTATGGCTACACCTTC. It is translated as CASSSPTYGYTF.

The chain has TRBV29-1 and TRBJ2-5; 10 bases agree with TRBD1. This CDR3 comprises 12 residues. The germline V gene encodes CDR1 SQVTM and CDR2 ANQGSEA. With 8 bases clipped from V and 5 bases from J, the junction kept 5 bases outside the gene matches. CDR3 DNA sequence: TGCAGCTCACGACAGGGGGCTGAGACCCAGTACTTC. It specifies CSSRQGAETQYF.

This clonotype was detected only a few times. The chain joins TRBV6-1 to TRBJ1-5; D unclear. This CDR3 spans 16 amino acids. The germline V gene encodes CDR1 MNHNS and CDR2 SASEGT. Trimming removed 5 bases at V and 4 bases at J, with 18 bases between. The CDR3 DNA follows: TGTGCCAGCAGTCGACTCTCGACGGGCCGGAATCAGCCCCAGCATTTT. Residues: CASSRLSTGRNQPQHF.

The V and J genes are TRBV12-3 or TRBV12-4 and TRBJ2-5; TRBD2 matches 12 bases. The tail of the sequence fits TRBJ2-7 better, so the J call may be wrong. CDR3 length: 15 residues. CDR3 region: CASRDLAGGQYEQYF. The CDR3, as DNA: TGTGCCAGCAGGGACCTAGCGGGGGGGCAATACGAGCAGTACTTC.

The sample holds one count of this clonotype. The CDR3 here is CASSYRQGYEQYF. The DNA for the CDR3 is TGTGCCAGCAGTTACCGACAGGGGTACGAGCAGTACTTC. The gene calls are TRBV6-5 and TRBJ2-7, with 8 bases that match TRBD1. The CDR3 is 13 amino acids. Germline V lookup: CDR1 MNHEY, CDR2 SVGAGI. Trimming took 2 bases from V and 4 from J; bases not matched to a gene: 1.

This clonotype occurred a few times. This chain connects TRBV20-1 to TRBJ2-3; D unclear. This CDR3 contains 15 residues. V lost 4 bases to trimming and J lost 0 bases, with 14 bases between them. Germline loops: CDR1 DFQATT, CDR2 SNEGSKA (reference sequence). CDR3 region: CSAISLNPSTDTQYF. In DNA, the CDR3 is TGCAGTGCTATTTCGTTGAACCCCAGCACAGATACGCAGTATTTT.

The rearrangement links TRBV9 to TRBJ2-6; D might be TRBD2 (6 bases). V was trimmed by 3 bases and J by 3 bases, leaving 10 bases between them. CDR1 is SGDLS, CDR2 YYNGEE, per germline. The CDR3 runs 15 residues. Written as DNA, the CDR3 is TGTGCCAGCAGCGCGGCGGGGAATGGGGCCAACGTCCTGACTTTC. The encoded protein is CASSAAGNGANVLTF. Full variable domain (outside the CDR3, taken from reference TRBV9 and TRBJ2-6): DSGVTQTPKHLITATGQRVTLRCSPRSGDLSVYWYQQSLDQGLQFLIQYYNGEERAKGNILERFSAQQFPDLHSELNLSSLELGDSALYFCASSAAGNGANVLTFGAGSRLTVL.

The chain carries TRBV5-1 and TRBJ2-1; TRBD1 agrees at 7 bases. The CDR3 runs to 15 residues. CDR1 is SGHRS and CDR2 is YFSETQ in the germline V gene. V shed 3 bases and J 6 bases; nucleotides not matched to a gene: 9. The CDR3 coding sequence is TGCGCCAGCAGCTCACAACAGGGGAGTCTCAATGAGCAGTTCTTC. It is translated as CASSSQQGSLNEQFF.

V gene TRBV28 combines with J gene TRBJ2-7, with D perhaps TRBD2 (5 bases). Germline V gives CDR1 MDHEN, CDR2 SYDVKM. Trimming removed 1 base at V and 0 bases at J, with 7 bases between. The CDR3 is made up of 14 amino acids. The CDR3 DNA is TGTGCCAGCAGTTTATTTGGGAGCTCCTACGAGCAGTACTTC. Amino acid sequence: CASSLFGSSYEQYF. The whole variable domain, remainder taken from reference TRBV28 and TRBJ2-7, is DVKVTQSSRYLVKRTGEKVFLECVQDMDHENMFWYRQDPGLGLRLIYFSYDVKMKEKGDIPEGYSVSREKKERFSLILESASTNQTSMYLCASSLFGSSYEQYFGPGTRLTVT.

This chain joins TRBV7-9 and TRBJ2-1; no definite D call. The V gene lost 4 bases and the J gene lost 10 bases, with 14 bases spanning the gap. Germline lookup yields CDR1 SEHNR and CDR2 FQNEAQ (reference sequence). This CDR3 has 13 amino acids. The chain's CDR3 is CASSSRSTGEQFF. CDR3 DNA sequence: TGTGCCAGCAGCTCCCGGTCCACCGGGGAGCAGTTCTTC. Complete variable domain (other parts from reference TRBV7-9 and TRBJ2-1): DTGVSQNPRHKITKRGQNVTFRCDPISEHNRLYWYRQTLGQGPEFLTYFQNEAQLEKSRLLSDRFSAERPKGSFSTLEIQRTEQGDSAMYLCASSSRSTGEQFFGPGTRLTVL.

This clonotype was detected a few times. The CDR3 DNA sequence: TGTGCCAGCAGCTCCCCCCAACCGGGGGTCTCTGGAAACACCATATATTTT. Protein: CASSSPQPGVSGNTIYF. V and J are TRBV5-8 and TRBJ1-3; maybe TRBD1 (5 bases). V was pared by 3 bases and J by 0 bases, with 16 bases between. Germline loops: CDR1 SGHTS, CDR2 YDEGEE. The CDR3 has 17 residues. Using reference TRBV5-8 and TRBJ1-3 for the parts outside the CDR3, the full variable domain is EAGVTQSPTHLIKTRGQQATLRCSPISGHTSVYWYQQALGLGLQFLLWYDEGEERNRGNFPPRFSGRQFPNYSSELNVNALELEDSALYLCASSSPQPGVSGNTIYFGEGSWLTVV.

The gene calls are TRBV5-1 and TRBJ2-3; TRBD2 matches at 9 bases. There are 14 residues in the CDR3. Germline V lookup: CDR1 SGHRS, CDR2 YFSETQ. V shed 4 bases, J shed 4 bases, and the junction held 4 bases outside the gene matches. Here the CDR3 DNA reads TGCGCCAGCAGCCCCGGGACTAGCCCAGATACGCAGTATTTT. The encoded protein is CASSPGTSPDTQYF.

The chain couples TRBV6-2 or TRBV6-3 to TRBJ1-6; the match to TRBD1 covers 10 bases. V trimming: 5 bases; J trimming: 9 bases; junction bases outside the gene matches: 4. The germline V gene has CDR1 MNHEY and CDR2 SVGEGT. This CDR3 contains 14 residues. The CDR3 bases are TGTGCCAGCAGTGCCGGGACAGGGGTTTCACCCCTCCACTTT. It yields the protein CASSAGTGVSPLHF.

A remark on this clonotype: Germline and junction disagree at one end, which may indicate a read error. The chain couples TRBV20-1 to TRBJ2-6, with a tentative D call TRBD1 (5 bases). Germline V gene data show CDR1 as DFQATT and CDR2 as SNEGSKA (reference sequence). The length of the CDR3 is 15 residues. The CDR3 coding sequence is TGCAGTGCTAGACCCGACAGCTCTGGGGCCAACGTCCTGGCTTTC. Translating it yields CSARPDSSGANVLAF.

This chain joins TRBV7-2 and TRBJ2-2; weak D call: TRBD1 (5 bases). Germline CDR1 reads SGHTA; CDR2 reads FQGNSA. V lost 4 bases and J 6 bases, leaving 9 bases between the germline ends. This CDR3 spans 13 amino acids. The CDR3 is CASSSGPAGELFF. CDR3 nucleotides: TGTGCCAGCAGCTCAGGGCCGGCCGGGGAGCTGTTTTTT.

V and J are TRBV20-1 and TRBJ2-3; D is tentatively TRBD1 or TRBD2 (6 bases each). The CDR3 has 14 residues. The germline gives CDR1 DFQATT, CDR2 SNEGSKA (reference sequence). The V end lost 6 bases, the J end lost 6 bases, and 19 bases lay between the germline ends. CDR3 sequence (DNA): TGCAGTGCCAAAAAGGGGGGTTTTGGGGATACGCAGTATTTT. Amino acids: CSAKKGGFGDTQYF.

This chain links TRBV14 with TRBJ2-5; D unclear. The V gene lost 1 base and the J gene lost 2 bases, with 8 bases spanning the gap. The CDR3 contains 14 residues. Germline V gene data show CDR1 as SGHDN and CDR2 as FVKESK. The CDR3 DNA sequence: TGTGCCAGCAGCCAAGTAACAGTACAAGAGACCCAGTACTTC. It codes for CASSQVTVQETQYF.

The CDR3 coding sequence is TGTGCCACCAGCAGAGATCTAATTGCGGACAGGACTACGGGGGGCTACACCTTC. It yields the protein CATSRDLIADRTTGGYTF. The chain uses TRBV15 and TRBJ1-2, with 7 bases fitting TRBD1. The CDR3 has 18 residues. Germline-derived CDR1 and CDR2 are LNHNV and YYDKDF (reference sequence). V trimming: 0 bases; J trimming: 8 bases; junction bases outside the gene matches: 18.

The chain employs TRBV5-1 and TRBJ2-1; no clear D gene. The length of the CDR3 is 16 residues. Germline V gives CDR1 SGHRS, CDR2 YFSETQ. The V gene lost 0 bases and the J gene lost 1 base, with 11 bases spanning the gap. CDR3 nucleotides: TGCGCCAGCAGCTTGGAGGCAGACCGATCCTACAATGAGCAGTTCTTC. Translated, it gives CASSLEADRSYNEQFF.

This clonotype was counted a single time. The V gene is TRBV19, the J gene TRBJ1-4, with D maybe TRBD1 (6 bases). CDR1 LNHDA and CDR2 SQIVND come from the germline V gene (reference sequence). The CDR3 totals 16 residues. Trimming took 7 bases from V and 0 from J, leaving 15 bases between them. CDR3 in DNA: TGTGCCAGTATGTCCCGGGAGGGGGCAACTAATGAAAAACTGTTTTTT. Translation gives CASMSREGATNEKLFF.

This clonotype came up a few times. V is TRBV7-2 and J is TRBJ1-3; D call uncertain. V shed 4 bases and J shed 8 bases, with 9 bases lying between them. Germline loops: CDR1 SGHTA, CDR2 FQGNSA. This CDR3 is built from 12 residues. CDR3 sequence (DNA): TGTGCCAGCAGCTGGAACGGGGACACCATATATTTT. Its translation is CASSWNGDTIYF. Full variable domain (rest looked up from reference TRBV7-2 and TRBJ1-3): GAGVSQSPSNKVTEKGKDVELRCDPISGHTALYWYRQSLGQGLEFLIYFQGNSAPDKSGLPSDRFSAERTGGSVSTLTIQRTQQEDSAVYLCASSWNGDTIYFGEGSWLTVV.

A single count supports this clonotype. CDR3 in amino acids: CASSTQPANTEAFF. The DNA for the CDR3 is TGTGCCAGCAGCACCCAACCGGCGAACACTGAAGCTTTCTTT. The V and J genes are TRBV9 and TRBJ1-1; D call uncertain. Germline-derived CDR1 and CDR2 are SGDLS and YYNGEE. The CDR3 is 14 residues long. V was cut by 4 bases and J by 1 base, with 11 bases left in between.

The chain employs TRBV12-3 or TRBV12-4 and TRBJ1-2; no clear D gene. The V end lost 4 bases, the J end lost 6 bases, and 12 bases lay between the germline ends. The CDR3 spans 13 residues. The CDR3: CASSSMEWDGYTF. The CDR3, as DNA: TGTGCCAGCAGTTCGATGGAGTGGGATGGCTACACCTTC.

The CDR3, as DNA: TGCAGTGCTAGAGATCGACTCTTAGCGGGAGGGTACTACGAGCAGTACTTC. Translation gives CSARDRLLAGGYYEQYF. The chain carries TRBV20-1 and TRBJ2-7, with 11 bases aligning to TRBD2. CDR1 DFQATT and CDR2 SNEGSKA come from the germline V gene (reference sequence). The trim removed 0 bases at V and 3 bases at J, leaving 10 bases unmatched. The CDR3 runs 17 residues.

A note on this clonotype: A junction end diverges from the germline sequence, so it may reflect a read error. J is TRBJ1-4 and V is TRBV9; 7 bases are shared with TRBD1. The germline V gene encodes CDR1 SGDLS and CDR2 YYNGEE. The CDR3 totals 15 residues. CDR3 nucleotides: TGTGCCAGCAGCGACCCAGGGGGGAAAGGTGAAAAACTGTTCTTT. This encodes CASSDPGGKGEKLFF.

As regards this clonotype: One end of the junction varies from germline; a read error may be responsible. The genes are TRBV6-2 or TRBV6-3 and TRBJ2-5; possibly TRBD2 for D (5 bases). The germline V gene has CDR1 MNHEY and CDR2 SVGEGT. The CDR3 is made up of 13 amino acids. The CDR3 loop is CASSLAETETRYF. The CDR3 DNA reads TGTGCCAGCAGTCTAGCTGAGACGGAGACCCGGTACTTC.

This clonotype was found many times. This chain uses TRBV4-3 with TRBJ1-3; TRBD1 might be the D (6 bases). This CDR3 spans 16 amino acids. V was shortened by 3 bases and J by 3 bases, with 15 bases between the two germline ends. Per germline, CDR1 LGHNA and CDR2 YSLEER. CDR3 sequence reads: CASSQDYRVDGNTIYF. DNA for the CDR3: TGCGCCAGCAGCCAGGATTACAGGGTGGATGGAAACACCATATATTTT.

This clonotype was found a few times. V is TRBV6-2 or TRBV6-3 and J is TRBJ1-2; D gene uncertain. Germline assignment: CDR1 MNHEY and CDR2 SVGEGT. V lost 3 bases and J 8 bases, leaving 16 bases between the germline ends. There are 14 residues in the CDR3. In nucleotides, the CDR3 is TGTGCCAGCAGTTATTTAGGGCCTGCTGGAGGCTACACCTTC. Translation: CASSYLGPAGGYTF.